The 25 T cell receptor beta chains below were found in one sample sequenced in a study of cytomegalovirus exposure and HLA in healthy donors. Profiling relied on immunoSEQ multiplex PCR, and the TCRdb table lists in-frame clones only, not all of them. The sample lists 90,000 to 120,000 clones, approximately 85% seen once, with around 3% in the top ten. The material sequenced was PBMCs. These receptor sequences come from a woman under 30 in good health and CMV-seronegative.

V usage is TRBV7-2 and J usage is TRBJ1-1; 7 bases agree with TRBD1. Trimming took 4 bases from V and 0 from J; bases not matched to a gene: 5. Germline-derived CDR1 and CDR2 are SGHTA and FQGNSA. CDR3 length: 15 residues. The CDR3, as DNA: TGTGCCAGCAGCTCTGCAGGGGGGTTGAACACTGAAGCTTTCTTT. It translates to CASSSAGGLNTEAFF. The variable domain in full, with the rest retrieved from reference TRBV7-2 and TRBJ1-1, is GAGVSQSPSNKVTEKGKDVELRCDPISGHTALYWYRQSLGQGLEFLIYFQGNSAPDKSGLPSDRFSAERTGGSVSTLTIQRTQQEDSAVYLCASSSAGGLNTEAFFGQGTRLTVV.

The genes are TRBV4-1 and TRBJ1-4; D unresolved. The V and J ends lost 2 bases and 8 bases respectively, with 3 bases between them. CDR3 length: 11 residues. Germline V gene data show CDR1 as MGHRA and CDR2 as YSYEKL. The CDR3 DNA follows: TGCGCCAGCAGCCAACAAGAAAAACTGTTTTTT. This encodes CASSQQEKLFF.

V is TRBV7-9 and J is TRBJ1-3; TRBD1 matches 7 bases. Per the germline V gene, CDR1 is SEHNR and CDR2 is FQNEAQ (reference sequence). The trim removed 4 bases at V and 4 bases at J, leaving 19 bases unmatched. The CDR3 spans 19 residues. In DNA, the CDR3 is TGTGCCAGCAGCTCTGGAGGGGGGTTTGTGACAGGGTCAGGAAACACCATATATTTT. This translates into CASSSGGGFVTGSGNTIYF.

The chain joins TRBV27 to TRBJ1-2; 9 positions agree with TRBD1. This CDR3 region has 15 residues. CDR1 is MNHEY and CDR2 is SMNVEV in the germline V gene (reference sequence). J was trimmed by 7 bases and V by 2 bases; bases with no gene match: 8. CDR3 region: CASSLLQGARGGYTF. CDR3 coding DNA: TGTGCCAGCAGTTTACTACAGGGGGCCCGGGGTGGCTACACCTTC.

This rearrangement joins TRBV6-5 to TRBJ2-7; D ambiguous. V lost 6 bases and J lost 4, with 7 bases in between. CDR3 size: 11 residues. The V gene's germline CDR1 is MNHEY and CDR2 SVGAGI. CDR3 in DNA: TGTGCCAGCAGCCAGAAGTACGAGCAGTACTTC. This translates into CASSQKYEQYF.

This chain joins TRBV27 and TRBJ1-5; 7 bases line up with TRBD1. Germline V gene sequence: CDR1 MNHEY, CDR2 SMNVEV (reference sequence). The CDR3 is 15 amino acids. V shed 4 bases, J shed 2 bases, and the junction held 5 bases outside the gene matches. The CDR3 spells CASSSRQGGNQPQHF. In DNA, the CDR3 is TGTGCCAGCAGTTCCCGACAGGGCGGCAATCAGCCCCAGCATTTT.

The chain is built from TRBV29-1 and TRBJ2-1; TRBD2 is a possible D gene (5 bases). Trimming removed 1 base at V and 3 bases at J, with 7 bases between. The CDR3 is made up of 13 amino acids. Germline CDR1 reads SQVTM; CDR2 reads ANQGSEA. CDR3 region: CSVEGEFYNEQFF. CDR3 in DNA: TGCAGCGTTGAAGGGGAGTTCTACAATGAGCAGTTCTTC.

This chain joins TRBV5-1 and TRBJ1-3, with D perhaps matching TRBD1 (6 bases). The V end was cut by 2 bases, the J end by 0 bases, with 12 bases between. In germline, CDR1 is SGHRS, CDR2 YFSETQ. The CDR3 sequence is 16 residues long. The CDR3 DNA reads TGCGCCAGCAGCTTACGGCCAGGGGACTCTGGAAACACCATATATTTT. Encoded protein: CASSLRPGDSGNTIYF.

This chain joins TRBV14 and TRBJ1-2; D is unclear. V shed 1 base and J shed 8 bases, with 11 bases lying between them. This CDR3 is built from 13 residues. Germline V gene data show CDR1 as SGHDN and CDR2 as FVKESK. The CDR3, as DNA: TGTGCCAGCAGCCAAGTGGGCAGTGGGGGCTACACCTTC. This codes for CASSQVGSGGYTF.

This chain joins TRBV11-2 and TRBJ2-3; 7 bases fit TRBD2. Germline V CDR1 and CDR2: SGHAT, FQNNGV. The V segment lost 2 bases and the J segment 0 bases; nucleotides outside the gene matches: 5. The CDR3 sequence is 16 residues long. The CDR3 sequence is CASSLRAGPSTDTQYF. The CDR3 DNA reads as TGTGCCAGCAGCTTACGAGCGGGGCCAAGCACAGATACGCAGTATTTT. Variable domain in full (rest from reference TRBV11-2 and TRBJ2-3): EAGVAQSPRYKIIEKRQSVAFWCNPISGHATLYWYQQILGQGPKLLIQFQNNGVVDDSQLPKDRFSAERLKGVDSTLKIQPAKLEDSAVYLCASSLRAGPSTDTQYFGPGTRLTVL.

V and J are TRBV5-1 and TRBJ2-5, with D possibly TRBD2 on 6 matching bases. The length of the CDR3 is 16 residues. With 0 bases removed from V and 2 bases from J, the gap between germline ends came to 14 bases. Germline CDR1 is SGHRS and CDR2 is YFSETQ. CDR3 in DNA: TGCGCCAGCAGCTTGGACAACCTCGCGGGGCAAGAGACCCAGTACTTC. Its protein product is CASSLDNLAGQETQYF.

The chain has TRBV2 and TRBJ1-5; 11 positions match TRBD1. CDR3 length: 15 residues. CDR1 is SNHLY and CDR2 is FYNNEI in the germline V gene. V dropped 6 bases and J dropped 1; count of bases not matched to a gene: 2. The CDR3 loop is CASSWDRGSNQPQHF. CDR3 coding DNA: TGTGCCAGCAGCTGGGACAGGGGGAGCAATCAGCCCCAGCATTTT.

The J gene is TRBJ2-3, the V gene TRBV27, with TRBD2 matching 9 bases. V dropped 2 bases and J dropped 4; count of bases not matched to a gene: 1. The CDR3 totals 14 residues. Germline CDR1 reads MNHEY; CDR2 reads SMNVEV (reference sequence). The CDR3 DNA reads TGTGCCAGCAGTTTAGCGGGGGGGGCAGATACGCAGTATTTT. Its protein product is CASSLAGGADTQYF.

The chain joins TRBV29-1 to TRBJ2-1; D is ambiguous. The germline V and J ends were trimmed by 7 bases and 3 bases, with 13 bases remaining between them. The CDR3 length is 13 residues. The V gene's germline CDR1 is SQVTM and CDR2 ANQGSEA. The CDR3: CSAPFRSYNEQFF. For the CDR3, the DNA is TGCAGCGCGCCCTTTCGTAGCTACAATGAGCAGTTCTTC.

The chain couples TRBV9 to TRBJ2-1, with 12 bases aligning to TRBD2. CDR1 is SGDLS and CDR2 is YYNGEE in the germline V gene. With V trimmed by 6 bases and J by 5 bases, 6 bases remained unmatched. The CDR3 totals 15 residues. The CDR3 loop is CASTPTSGGHNEQFF. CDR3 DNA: TGTGCCAGCACCCCGACTAGCGGGGGCCACAATGAGCAGTTCTTC.

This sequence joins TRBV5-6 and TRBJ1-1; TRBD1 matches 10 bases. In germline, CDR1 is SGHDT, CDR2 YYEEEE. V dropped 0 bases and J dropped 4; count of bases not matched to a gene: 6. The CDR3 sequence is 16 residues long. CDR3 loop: CASSLEGQGIGTEAFF. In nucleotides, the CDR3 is TGTGCCAGCAGCTTGGAGGGACAGGGGATAGGCACTGAAGCTTTCTTT.

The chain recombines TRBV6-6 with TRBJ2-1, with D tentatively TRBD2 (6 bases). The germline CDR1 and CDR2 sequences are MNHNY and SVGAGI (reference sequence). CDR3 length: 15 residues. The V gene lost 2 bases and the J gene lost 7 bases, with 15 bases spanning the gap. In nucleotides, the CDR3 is TGTGCCAGCAGTTACGATCTAAGTGGGGGGAATGAGCAGTTCTTC. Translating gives CASSYDLSGGNEQFF.

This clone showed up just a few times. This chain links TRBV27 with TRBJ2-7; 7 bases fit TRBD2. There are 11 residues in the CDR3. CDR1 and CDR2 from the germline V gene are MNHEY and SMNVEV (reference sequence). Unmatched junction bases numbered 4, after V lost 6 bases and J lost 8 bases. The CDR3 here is CASRGGWKQYF. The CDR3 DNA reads TGTGCCAGCAGGGGAGGGTGGAAGCAGTACTTC.

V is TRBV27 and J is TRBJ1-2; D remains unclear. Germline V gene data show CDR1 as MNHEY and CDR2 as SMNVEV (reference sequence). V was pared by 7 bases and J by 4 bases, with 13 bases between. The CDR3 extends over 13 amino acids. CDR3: CASNEGQSYGYTF. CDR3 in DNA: TGTGCCAGCAATGAGGGCCAAAGCTATGGCTACACCTTC.

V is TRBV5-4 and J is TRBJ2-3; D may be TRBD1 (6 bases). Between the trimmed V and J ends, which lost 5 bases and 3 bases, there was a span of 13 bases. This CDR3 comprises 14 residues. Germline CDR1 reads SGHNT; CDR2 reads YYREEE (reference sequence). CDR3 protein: CASSQQGVTDTQYF. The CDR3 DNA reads TGTGCCAGCAGTCAACAGGGAGTTACAGATACGCAGTATTTT.

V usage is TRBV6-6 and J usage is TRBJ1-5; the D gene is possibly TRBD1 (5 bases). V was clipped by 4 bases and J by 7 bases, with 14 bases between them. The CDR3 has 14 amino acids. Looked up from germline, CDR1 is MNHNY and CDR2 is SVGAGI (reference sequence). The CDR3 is CASSLDPRGQPQHF. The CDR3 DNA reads TGTGCCAGCAGTTTGGACCCTCGGGGGCAGCCCCAGCATTTT.

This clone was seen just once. The CDR3 region is CASSLEAASSYEQYF. In nucleotides, the CDR3 is TGCGCCAGCAGCTTGGAAGCGGCGAGCTCCTACGAGCAGTACTTC. The V gene is TRBV5-1, the J gene TRBJ2-7, with D perhaps matching TRBD2 (5 bases). Germline lookup yields CDR1 SGHRS and CDR2 YFSETQ. V dropped 0 bases and J dropped 0 bases, with 10 bases sitting between them. The CDR3 totals 15 residues.

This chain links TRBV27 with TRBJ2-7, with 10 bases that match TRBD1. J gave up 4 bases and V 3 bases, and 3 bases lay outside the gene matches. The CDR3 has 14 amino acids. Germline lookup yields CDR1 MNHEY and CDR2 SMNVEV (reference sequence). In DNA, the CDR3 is TGTGCCAGCAGTTTCGGGACAGGGGATTACGAGCAGTACTTC. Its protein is CASSFGTGDYEQYF.

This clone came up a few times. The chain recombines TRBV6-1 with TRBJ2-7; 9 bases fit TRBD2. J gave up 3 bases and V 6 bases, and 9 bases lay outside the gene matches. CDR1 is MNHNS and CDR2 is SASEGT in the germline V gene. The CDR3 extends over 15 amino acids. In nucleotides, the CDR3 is TGTGCCAGCAGCGCCGATCTAGCGGGACTCTACGAGCAGTACTTC. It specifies CASSADLAGLYEQYF.

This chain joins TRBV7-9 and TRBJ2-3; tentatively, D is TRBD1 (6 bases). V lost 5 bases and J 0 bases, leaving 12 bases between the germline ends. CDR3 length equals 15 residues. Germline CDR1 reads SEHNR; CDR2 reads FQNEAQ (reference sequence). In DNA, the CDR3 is TGTGCCAGCAGCGCAGGGGAAAAGAGCACAGATACGCAGTATTTT. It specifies CASSAGEKSTDTQYF.